Each of the 14 T cell receptor beta chains below was sequenced from the same sample in a study of siplizumab effects on memory and regulatory T cells (dated by TCRdb to between 2018 and 2021). The library was prepared using the immunoSEQ multiplex PCR assay. TCRdb stores this immuneACCESS table with in-frame sequences only. Part of the clones is absent; in the studies checked, under half of the shortfall reflects unresolved V genes, and no reason is known for the rest. Recorded for this sample are 80,000 to 95,000 clones; approximately 95% of them occurred a single time. The top ten clonotypes cover less than 20% of the sample. Sequencing input: CD8+ T cells sorted from blood. The receptor source for this set is a human donor in good health.

The CDR3 DNA sequence: TGTGCCAGCAGCTTCGGGACAGGTAACTACGAGCAGTACTTC. Translation: CASSFGTGNYEQYF. The chain is built from TRBV5-4 and TRBJ2-7, with 8 bases fitting TRBD1. V shed 2 bases and J 3 bases; nucleotides not matched to a gene: 4. Looked up from germline, CDR1 is SGHNT and CDR2 is YYREEE (reference sequence). This CDR3 region has 14 residues. The whole variable domain, filled in from reference TRBV5-4 and TRBJ2-7, reads ETGVTQSPTHLIKTRGQQVTLRCSSQSGHNTVSWYQQALGQGPQFIFQYYREEENGRGNFPPRFSGLQFPNYSSELNVNALELDDSALYLCASSFGTGNYEQYFGPGTRLTVT.

J is TRBJ1-1 and V is TRBV5-1; D uncertain. This CDR3 spans 13 amino acids. Trimming took off 4 bases at V and 0 bases at J, with 7 bases between the two ends. Germline V gives CDR1 SGHRS, CDR2 YFSETQ. This chain's CDR3 is CASSIDMNTEAFF. Here the CDR3 DNA reads TGCGCCAGCAGCATTGACATGAACACTGAAGCTTTCTTT.

The genes are TRBV29-1 and TRBJ2-7; possible D gene TRBD2, 6 bases. V was pared by 8 bases and J by 6 bases, with 17 bases between. CDR3 length: 12 amino acids. CDR1 is SQVTM and CDR2 is ANQGSEA in the germline V gene. DNA for the CDR3: TGCAGCTGTAGTAGCGCGGGACTCGAGCAGTACTTC. It codes for CSCSSAGLEQYF.

The V gene is TRBV29-1, the J gene TRBJ2-1; no clear D gene. This CDR3 has 13 residues. Per the germline V gene, CDR1 is SQVTM and CDR2 is ANQGSEA. V was shortened by 6 bases and J by 3 bases, with 12 bases between the two germline ends. CDR3 sequence (DNA): TGCAGCGTGAGACTGGGTAACTACAATGAGCAGTTCTTC. This gives the protein CSVRLGNYNEQFF.

This chain links TRBV6-5 with TRBJ2-1, with D possibly being TRBD1 (6 bases). V dropped 0 bases and J dropped 2 bases, with 11 bases sitting between them. The CDR3 length is 16 residues. Germline loops: CDR1 MNHEY, CDR2 SVGAGI. The CDR3 reads CASSYSIYRAYNEQFF. The CDR3 DNA reads as TGTGCCAGCAGTTACTCGATTTACAGGGCCTACAATGAGCAGTTCTTC.

This clone was seen only once. CDR3 sequence: CASSHPNRGSYNEQFF. The DNA of the CDR3 is TGCGCCAGCAGCCATCCAAACAGGGGCTCCTACAATGAGCAGTTCTTC. The chain carries TRBV4-1 and TRBJ2-1; the match to TRBD1 covers 7 bases. The CDR3 is 16 residues long. Looked up from germline, CDR1 is MGHRA and CDR2 is YSYEKL. The V gene end was trimmed by 3 bases and the J gene end by 0 bases; junction bases not matched to a gene: 5.

The V gene is TRBV5-1, the J gene TRBJ2-7; 9 nucleotides agree with TRBD1. This CDR3 spans 14 amino acids. Germline lookup yields CDR1 SGHRS and CDR2 YFSETQ. With V trimmed by 4 bases and J by 1 base, 3 bases remained unmatched. The CDR3 DNA sequence: TGCGCCAGCAGCCCCGGGACAGGGTCCTACGAGCAGTACTTC. It specifies CASSPGTGSYEQYF.

This chain links TRBV18 with TRBJ1-2; D not resolved. The CDR3 sequence is 14 residues long. CDR1 is KGHSH and CDR2 is LQKENI in the germline V gene. Trimming removed 3 bases at V and 5 bases at J, with 13 bases between. The CDR3 here is CASSPVSGDYGYTF. In nucleotides, the CDR3 is TGTGCCAGCTCACCGGTTTCAGGAGATTATGGCTACACCTTC.

The V call is TRBV11-2, the J call TRBJ1-1; D not certain. Germline V lookup: CDR1 SGHAT, CDR2 FQNNGV. V lost 5 bases to trimming and J lost 5 bases, with 15 bases between them. The CDR3 runs to 14 residues. CDR3 nucleotide sequence: TGTGCCAGCAGCCCCCATGCGGGAGGTACTGAAGCTTTCTTT. It is translated as CASSPHAGGTEAFF.

The rearrangement uses TRBV9 and TRBJ2-7; possibly TRBD2 for D (5 bases). V lost 0 bases to trimming and J lost 3 bases, with 10 bases between them. The CDR3 extends over 14 amino acids. Germline lookup yields CDR1 SGDLS and CDR2 YYNGEE. The CDR3 sequence is CASSVGVGGYEQYF. DNA for the CDR3: TGTGCCAGCAGCGTAGGTGTAGGAGGCTACGAGCAGTACTTC.

This clone was seen only once. The chain is built from TRBV19 and TRBJ1-5, with 10 positions matching TRBD1. V lost 7 bases and J lost 4; bases outside the gene matches: 10. CDR1 and CDR2 from the germline V gene are LNHDA and SQIVND (reference sequence). The CDR3 extends over 16 amino acids. The CDR3 loop is CASKPAGQGVNQPQHF. CDR3 nucleotides: TGTGCCAGTAAACCAGCCGGACAGGGGGTAAATCAGCCCCAGCATTTT.

This chain joins TRBV28 and TRBJ1-3; 8 bases line up with TRBD1. The germline V gene has CDR1 MDHEN and CDR2 SYDVKM. This CDR3 contains 18 residues. Trimming took 2 bases from V and 0 from J; bases not matched to a gene: 9. The CDR3 sequence: CASSLLVGQGFSGNTIYF. CDR3 bases: TGTGCCAGCAGTTTACTGGTCGGACAGGGCTTCTCTGGAAACACCATATATTTT.

This clone was observed a single time. The rearrangement joins TRBV27 to TRBJ2-7; 8 bases are a match to TRBD1. Germline V gene lookup returns CDR1 MNHEY and CDR2 SMNVEV (reference sequence). The CDR3 is 14 amino acids. The trim removed 6 bases at V and 5 bases at J, leaving 9 bases unmatched. CDR3 in amino acids: CASRVGQGRDEQYF. The CDR3 nucleotides read TGTGCCAGCAGAGTTGGACAGGGACGCGACGAGCAGTACTTC.

The V call is TRBV21-1, the J call TRBJ1-2; TRBD1, as called in the table, went unchecked against the DNA. TRBV21-1 is described as a pseudogene. The CDR3 spans 16 residues. CDR3 sequence reads: CASRQGVQGEHYGYTF. The DNA of the CDR3 is TGTGCCAGCAGACAAGGGGTACAGGGGGAACACTATGGCTACACCTTC.